This TCR beta chain stems from a study of PD-L1 blockade in urothelial cancer. Study context: Samples of blood were analyzed 3 weeks (second dose) and 6 weeks after treatment start. Specimens of blood held a median count of about 150,000 T cells.

The method was immunoSEQ multiplex PCR; TCRdb's version includes in-frame clones alone and lacks a portion of them. The sample records some 50,000 clones, around 88% being singletons. The time point here: pretreatment peripheral blood. This receptor was identified in a woman between 55 and 75 years old with urothelial cancer. Material: PBMCs, obtained around atezolizumab (anti-PD-L1) treatment.

CDR3 sequence (DNA): TGTGCCAGCGAACCAAGCCCGGGAACTAGCACAGATACGCAGTATTTT. Encoded protein: CASEPSPGTSTDTQYF. V and J are TRBV18 and TRBJ2-3, with D possibly TRBD2 on 5 matching bases. The V gene's germline CDR1 is KGHSH and CDR2 LQKENI. Trimming stripped 8 bases from V and 0 bases from J, with 18 bases between. The CDR3 loop spans 16 amino acids.